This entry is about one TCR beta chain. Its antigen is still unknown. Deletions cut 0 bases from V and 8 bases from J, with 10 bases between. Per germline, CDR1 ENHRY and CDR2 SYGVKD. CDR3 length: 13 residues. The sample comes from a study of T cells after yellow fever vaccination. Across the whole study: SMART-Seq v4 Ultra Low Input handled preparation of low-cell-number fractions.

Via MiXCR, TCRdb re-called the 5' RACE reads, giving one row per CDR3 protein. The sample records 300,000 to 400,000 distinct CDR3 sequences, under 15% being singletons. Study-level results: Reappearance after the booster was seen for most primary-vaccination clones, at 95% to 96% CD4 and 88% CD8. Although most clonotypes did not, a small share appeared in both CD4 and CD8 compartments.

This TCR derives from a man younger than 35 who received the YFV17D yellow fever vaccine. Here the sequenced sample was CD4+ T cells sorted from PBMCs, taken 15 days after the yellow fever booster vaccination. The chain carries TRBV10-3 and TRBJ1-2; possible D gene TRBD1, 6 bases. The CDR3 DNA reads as TGTGCCATCAGTGAGTCGGGGGCGATGGGCTACACCTTC. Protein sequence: CAISESGAMGYTF.